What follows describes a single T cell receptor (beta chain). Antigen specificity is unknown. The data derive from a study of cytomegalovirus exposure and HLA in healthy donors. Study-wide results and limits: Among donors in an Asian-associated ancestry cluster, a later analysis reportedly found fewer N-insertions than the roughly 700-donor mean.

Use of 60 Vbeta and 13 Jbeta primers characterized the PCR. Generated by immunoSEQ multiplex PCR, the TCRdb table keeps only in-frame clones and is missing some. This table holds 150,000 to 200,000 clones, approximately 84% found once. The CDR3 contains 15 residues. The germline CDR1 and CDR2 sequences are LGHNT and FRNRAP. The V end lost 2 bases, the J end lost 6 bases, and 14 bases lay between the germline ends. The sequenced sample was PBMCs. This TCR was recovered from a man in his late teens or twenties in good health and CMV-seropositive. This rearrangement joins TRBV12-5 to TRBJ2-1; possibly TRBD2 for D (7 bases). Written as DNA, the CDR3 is TGTGCTAGTGGTTTGTTCGGGGGGCCTATCAATGAGCAGTTCTTC. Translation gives CASGLFGGPINEQFF. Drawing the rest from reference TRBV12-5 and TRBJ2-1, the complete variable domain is DARVTQTPRHKVTEMGQEVTMRCQPILGHNTVFWYRQTMMQGLELLAYFRNRAPLDDSGMPKDRFSAEMPDATLATLKIQPSEPRDSAVYFCASGLFGGPINEQFFGPGTRLTVL.